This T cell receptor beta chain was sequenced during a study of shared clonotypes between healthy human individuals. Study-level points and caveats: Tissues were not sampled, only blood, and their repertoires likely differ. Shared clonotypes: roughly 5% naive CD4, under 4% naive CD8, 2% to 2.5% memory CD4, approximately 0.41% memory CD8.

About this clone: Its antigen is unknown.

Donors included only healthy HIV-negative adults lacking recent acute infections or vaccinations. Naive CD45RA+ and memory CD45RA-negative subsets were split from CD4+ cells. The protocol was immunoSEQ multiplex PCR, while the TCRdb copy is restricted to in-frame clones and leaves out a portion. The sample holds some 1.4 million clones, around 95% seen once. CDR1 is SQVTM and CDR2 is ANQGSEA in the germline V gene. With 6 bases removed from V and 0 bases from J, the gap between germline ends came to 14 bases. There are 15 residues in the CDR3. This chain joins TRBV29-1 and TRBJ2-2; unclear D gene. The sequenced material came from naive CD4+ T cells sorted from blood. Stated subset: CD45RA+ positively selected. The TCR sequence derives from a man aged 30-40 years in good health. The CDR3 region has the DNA TGCAGCGTACGACTGCCTCCCACGAACACCGGGGAGCTGTTTTTT. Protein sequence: CSVRLPPTNTGELFF.